The next 5 T cell receptor beta chains were all read from a single sample in a study of post-analysis software for immune sequencing data. General study points: Compared with controls, patients had more of about 5 TRBV segments, including TRBV5-6, TRBV5-1 and TRBV20-1.

These TCRs' antigens remain unknown. Unique molecular identifiers were present in the TCR beta cDNA libraries. TCRdb independently ran MiXCR on the PCR reads; one entry per CDR3 protein. The sample yields hundreds of thousands of distinct CDR3 sequences, 25% to 30% seen once. Sequenced material: blood. These receptors were obtained from a girl under 18 with multiple sclerosis.

This clonotype turned up a few times. In DNA, the CDR3 is TGTGCCAGCAGTCGTAAGACTCCGGCGGGCGGGGAGCTGTTTTTT. Encoded protein: CASSRKTPAGGELFF. The chain couples TRBV7-2 to TRBJ2-2; tentatively, D is TRBD2 (5 bases). The ends were cut back, 6 bases at V and 7 bases at J, with 18 bases in the middle. The CDR3 loop spans 15 amino acids. The V gene's germline CDR1 is SGHTA and CDR2 FQGNSA.

The chain employs TRBV27 and TRBJ1-5, with D possibly matching TRBD1 (5 bases). Per the germline V gene, CDR1 is MNHEY and CDR2 is SMNVEV (reference sequence). The CDR3 covers 14 residues. The germline V and J ends were trimmed by 8 bases and 2 bases, with 13 bases remaining between them. Here the CDR3 DNA reads TGTGCCAGCCAAGGGGCTGGGGGCAATCAGCCCCAGCATTTT. Its translation is CASQGAGGNQPQHF.

The genes are TRBV20-1 and TRBJ1-3; no reliable D call. Germline V gene data show CDR1 as DFQATT and CDR2 as SNEGSKA (reference sequence). V lost 7 bases and J lost 4, with 20 bases in between. The CDR3 covers 15 residues. The CDR3 DNA follows: TGCAGTGTCATAGCCCCCCAGCTTTCGGGAAACACCATATATTTT. It specifies CSVIAPQLSGNTIYF.

This clonotype was counted a few times. The chain recombines TRBV7-6 with TRBJ1-1; D possibly corresponds to TRBD1 (6 bases). The germline gives CDR1 SGHVS, CDR2 FNYEAQ. Trimming removed 5 bases from V and 9 bases from J, with 16 bases in between. The CDR3 has 13 residues. In DNA form, the CDR3 reads TGTGCCAGCAGCCCCGGGCCAGGGGATAAAGCTTTCTTT. This gives the protein CASSPGPGDKAFF.

This chain joins TRBV29-1 and TRBJ2-1; no firm D call. Per the germline V gene, CDR1 is SQVTM and CDR2 is ANQGSEA. The CDR3 contains 12 residues. The ends were cut back, 3 bases at V and 5 bases at J, with 8 bases in the middle. For the CDR3, the DNA is TGCAGCGTTGAGGACCGGAACAATGAGCAGTTCTTC. Amino acids: CSVEDRNNEQFF.